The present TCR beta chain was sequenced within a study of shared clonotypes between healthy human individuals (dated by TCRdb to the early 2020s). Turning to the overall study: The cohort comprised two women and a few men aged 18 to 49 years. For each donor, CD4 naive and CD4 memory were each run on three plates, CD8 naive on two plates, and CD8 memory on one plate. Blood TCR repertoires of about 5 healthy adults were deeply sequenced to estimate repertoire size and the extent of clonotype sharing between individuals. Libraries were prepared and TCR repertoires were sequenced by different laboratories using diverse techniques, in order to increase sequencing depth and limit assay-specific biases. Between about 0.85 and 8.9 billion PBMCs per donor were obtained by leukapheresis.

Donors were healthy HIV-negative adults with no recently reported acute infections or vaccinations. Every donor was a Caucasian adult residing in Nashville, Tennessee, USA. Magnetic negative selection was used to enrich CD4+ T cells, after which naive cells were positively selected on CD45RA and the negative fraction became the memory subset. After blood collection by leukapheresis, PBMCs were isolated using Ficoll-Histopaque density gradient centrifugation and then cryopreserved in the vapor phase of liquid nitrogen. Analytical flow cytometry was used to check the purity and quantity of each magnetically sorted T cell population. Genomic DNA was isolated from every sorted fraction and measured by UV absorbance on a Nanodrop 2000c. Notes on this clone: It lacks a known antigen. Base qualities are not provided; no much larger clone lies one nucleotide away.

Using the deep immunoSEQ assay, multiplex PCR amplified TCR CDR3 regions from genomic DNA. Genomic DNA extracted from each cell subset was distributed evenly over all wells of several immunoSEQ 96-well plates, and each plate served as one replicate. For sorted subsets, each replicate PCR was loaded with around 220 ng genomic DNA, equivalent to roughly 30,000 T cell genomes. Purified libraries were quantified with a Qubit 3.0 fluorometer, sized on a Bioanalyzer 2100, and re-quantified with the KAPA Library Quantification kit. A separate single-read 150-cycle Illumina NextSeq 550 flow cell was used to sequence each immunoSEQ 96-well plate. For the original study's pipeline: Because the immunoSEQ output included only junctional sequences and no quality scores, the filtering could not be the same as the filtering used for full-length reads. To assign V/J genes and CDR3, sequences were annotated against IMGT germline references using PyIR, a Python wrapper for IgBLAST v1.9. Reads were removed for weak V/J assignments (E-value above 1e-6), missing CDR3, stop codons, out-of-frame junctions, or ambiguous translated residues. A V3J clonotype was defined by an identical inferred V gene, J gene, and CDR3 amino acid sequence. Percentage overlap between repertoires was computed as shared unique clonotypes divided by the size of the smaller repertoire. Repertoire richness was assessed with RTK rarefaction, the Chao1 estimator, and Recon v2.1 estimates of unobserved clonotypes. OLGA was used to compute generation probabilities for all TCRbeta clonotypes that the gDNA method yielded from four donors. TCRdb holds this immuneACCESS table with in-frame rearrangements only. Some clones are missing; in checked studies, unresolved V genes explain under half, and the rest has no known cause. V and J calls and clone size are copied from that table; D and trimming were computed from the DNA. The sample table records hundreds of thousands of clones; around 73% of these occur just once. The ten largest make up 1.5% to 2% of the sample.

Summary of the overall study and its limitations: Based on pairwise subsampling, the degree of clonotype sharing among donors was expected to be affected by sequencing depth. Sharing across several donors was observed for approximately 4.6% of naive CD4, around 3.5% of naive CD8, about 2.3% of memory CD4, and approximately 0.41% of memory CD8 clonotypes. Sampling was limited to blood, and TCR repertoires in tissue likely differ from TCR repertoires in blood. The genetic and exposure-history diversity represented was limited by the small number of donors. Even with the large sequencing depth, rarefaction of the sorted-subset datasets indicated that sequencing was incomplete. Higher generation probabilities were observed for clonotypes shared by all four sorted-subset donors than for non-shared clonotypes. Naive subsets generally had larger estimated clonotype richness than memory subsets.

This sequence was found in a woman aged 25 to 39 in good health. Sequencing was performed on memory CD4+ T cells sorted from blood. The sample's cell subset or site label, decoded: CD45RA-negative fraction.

At the DNA level, the sequence is TGTGCCAGCAGTCCGTTGACTAGCGGGAGGGCCTACGAGCAGTACTTC. Its product reads: CASSPLTSGRAYEQYF. The chain uses TRBV27 and TRBJ2-7; the central 14 bases match TRBD2. Reading the germline V gene (reference sequence) gives CDR1 MNHEY and CDR2 SMNVEV. Trimming leaves V shorter by 5 bases and J shorter by 2 bases, with the junction holding 5 bases beyond the gene matches. The CDR3, from cysteine to phenylalanine, totals 16 residues. Only CDR3 DNA remains: 48 bases, in frame from the first base.